The 32 T cell receptor beta chains reported below all come from one sample, sequenced in a study of blood T cell repertoires in COVID-19. The assay was immunoSEQ multiplex PCR, and TCRdb's table has in-frame clones only and misses some. Among tens of thousands of clones listed, around 74% were seen once. Sample: peripheral blood. Every receptor here comes from a man in his fifties or sixties with COVID-19, enrolled during active disease.

This chain uses TRBV5-4 with TRBJ2-5; D gene unclear. The V gene's germline CDR1 is SGHNT and CDR2 YYREEE (reference sequence). Deletions cut 4 bases from V and 5 bases from J, with 12 bases between. This CDR3 has 13 residues. The CDR3 region has the DNA TGTGCCAGCAGCAGAGATTCCGGGGAGACCCAGTACTTC. Protein product: CASSRDSGETQYF.

This clone has only a few counts. The rearrangement joins TRBV10-2 to TRBJ2-7, with 7 bases that match TRBD1. Unmatched junction bases numbered 7, after V lost 4 bases and J lost 7 bases. The CDR3 has 13 residues. Germline CDR1 reads WSHSY; CDR2 reads SAAADI. CDR3 nucleotide sequence: TGCGCCAGCAGTGGTACAGGGGCTAGGGAGCAGTACTTC. It specifies CASSGTGAREQYF.

V gene TRBV19 combines with J gene TRBJ1-6; 9 bases are a match to TRBD1. Germline-derived CDR1 and CDR2 are LNHDA and SQIVND (reference sequence). Trimming at V came to 5 bases and at J to 14 bases, leaving 13 bases not matched to a gene. This CDR3 comprises 15 residues. CDR3 bases: TGTGCCAGTAGTGCCGGGACAGGGATCCCAATCACCCTCCACTTT. Its protein is CASSAGTGIPITLHF.

The J gene is TRBJ2-3, the V gene TRBV3-1 (or the pseudogene TRBV3-2); 9 bases are a match to TRBD2. This CDR3 region has 14 residues. The V segment lost 4 bases and the J segment 4 bases; nucleotides outside the gene matches: 3. Germline V lookup: CDR1 LGHDT, CDR2 YNNKEL (reference sequence). The CDR3 region is CASSLSGSADTQYF. The CDR3 DNA reads TGTGCCAGCAGCCTTAGCGGGAGTGCAGATACGCAGTATTTT.

The gene calls are TRBV5-1 and TRBJ2-1; 9 bases fit TRBD1. This CDR3 contains 16 residues. V was clipped by 4 bases and J by 2 bases; unmatched bases: 7. Germline CDR1 reads SGHRS; CDR2 reads YFSETQ. The CDR3 region is CASSLTGTGPYNEQFF. DNA for the CDR3: TGCGCCAGCAGCCTGACCGGGACAGGGCCCTACAATGAGCAGTTCTTC.

The chain links TRBV2 to TRBJ2-2; D perhaps matches TRBD2 (6 bases). CDR1 SNHLY and CDR2 FYNNEI come from the germline V gene. This CDR3 spans 14 amino acids. The V gene lost 1 base and the J gene lost 5 bases, with 8 bases spanning the gap. The CDR3 is CASSEVAETGELFF. In DNA, the CDR3 is TGTGCCAGCAGTGAAGTAGCGGAAACCGGGGAGCTGTTTTTT.

J is TRBJ2-7 and V is TRBV10-3; the match to TRBD1 covers 7 bases. This CDR3 has 13 residues. The J segment lost 5 bases and the V segment lost 8 bases, leaving 9 bases of the junction unmatched. Germline CDR1 is ENHRY and CDR2 is SYGVKD. DNA for the CDR3: TGTGCCATCCGCCGGGACAGTGGAAACGAGCAGTACTTC. This sequence encodes CAIRRDSGNEQYF.

This clone was detected once. The rearrangement joins TRBV28 to TRBJ2-3; TRBD1 matches 7 bases. With 8 bases clipped from V and 0 bases from J, the junction kept 2 bases outside the gene matches. In germline, CDR1 is MDHEN, CDR2 SYDVKM. CDR3 length equals 13 residues. CDR3 in DNA: TGTGCCAGCCGCAGGGGGAGCACAGATACGCAGTATTTT. It yields the protein CASRRGSTDTQYF.

This clone has just a few counts. The chain links TRBV2 to TRBJ2-1; 14 bases agree with TRBD2. From germline, CDR1 is SNHLY and CDR2 FYNNEI. With V trimmed by 8 bases and J by 7 bases, 10 bases remained unmatched. CDR3 size: 16 residues. CDR3 residues: CASRPTSGGAYNEQFF. CDR3 in DNA: TGTGCCAGCCGCCCGACTAGCGGGGGGGCTTATAATGAGCAGTTCTTC.

The chain employs TRBV11-3 and TRBJ1-1, with 11 bases that match TRBD1. The junction had 5 bases not matched to a gene; V was cut back by 5 bases and J by 0 bases. Germline V lookup: CDR1 SGHNT, CDR2 YENEEA. This CDR3 contains 16 residues. The CDR3 DNA sequence: TGTGCCAGCAGCCTCGGACAGGGGGCGATGAACACTGAAGCTTTCTTT. Translated: CASSLGQGAMNTEAFF.

The rearrangement uses TRBV5-1 and TRBJ2-5; the match to TRBD2 covers 8 bases. This CDR3 comprises 15 residues. From germline, CDR1 is SGHRS and CDR2 YFSETQ. The trim removed 4 bases at V and 4 bases at J, leaving 9 bases unmatched. The CDR3 reads CASSLSGTEGETQYF. CDR3 coding DNA: TGCGCCAGCAGCCTTAGCGGGACGGAAGGAGAGACCCAGTACTTC.

There are many counts of this clone. A read error may produce the germline difference seen at one junction end. The chain carries TRBV29-1 and TRBJ1-1; 9 nucleotides align to TRBD1. This CDR3 has 15 amino acids. The germline V gene has CDR1 SQVTM and CDR2 ANQGSEA. CDR3 nucleotide sequence: TGCAGCAGCGAACGGCGCGGGACAGGGAACGCTGAAGCTTTCTTT. Translating gives CSSERRGTGNAEAFF.

The genes are TRBV19 and TRBJ2-2; no firm D call. Looked up from germline, CDR1 is LNHDA and CDR2 is SQIVND (reference sequence). The CDR3 covers 13 residues. Trimming removed 7 bases at V and 7 bases at J, with 13 bases between. CDR3 bases: TGTGCCAGTATTTCTAGAATGGACGGGGAGCTGTTTTTT. Protein product: CASISRMDGELFF.

Concerning this clone: A much larger clone is a single base away; this may be a read error. The V call is TRBV5-1, the J call TRBJ1-1, with TRBD1 as a possible D gene (5 bases). CDR3 length: 14 amino acids. The V and J ends lost 10 bases and 1 base respectively, with 17 bases between them. CDR1 SGHRS and CDR2 YFSETQ come from the germline V gene. This CDR3 reads CARRAGGGNTEAFF. The CDR3, as DNA: TGCGCCCGCCGAGCGGGGGGAGGGAACACTGAAGCTTTCTTT.

The chain couples TRBV2 to TRBJ2-5; D might be TRBD1 (5 bases). V shed 5 bases and J shed 0 bases, with 10 bases lying between them. Germline V gives CDR1 SNHLY, CDR2 FYNNEI. CDR3 size: 14 residues. The CDR3 coding sequence is TGTGCCAGCAGTCCGGACACGTACCAAGAGACCCAGTACTTC. This gives the protein CASSPDTYQETQYF.

J is TRBJ2-1 and V is TRBV6-5, with D perhaps TRBD1 (7 bases). The length of the CDR3 is 14 residues. The germline V gene encodes CDR1 MNHEY and CDR2 SVGAGI. Trimming removed 8 bases at V and 12 bases at J, with 23 bases between. CDR3 nucleotide sequence: TGTGCCAGCGACACAGGGGCTGGGGGGCGGACGCAGTTCTTC. Residues: CASDTGAGGRTQFF.

This chain joins TRBV29-1 and TRBJ2-5; TRBD2 matches at 9 bases. The CDR3 loop spans 13 amino acids. The germline CDR1 and CDR2 sequences are SQVTM and ANQGSEA. The V and J ends lost 6 bases and 6 bases, in that order; junction bases with no gene match: 8. In DNA, the CDR3 is TGCAGCGTCGTTGCTACTAGCGGGCAGACCCAGTACTTC. Encoded protein: CSVVATSGQTQYF.

CDR3 DNA sequence: TGTGCCAGCAGCTTATACCAGGGGGTGAACACTGAAGCTTTCTTT. Amino acids: CASSLYQGVNTEAFF. This chain connects TRBV7-2 to TRBJ1-1; 7 nucleotides agree with TRBD1. Looked up from germline, CDR1 is SGHTA and CDR2 is FQGNSA. The CDR3 length is 15 residues. J lost 0 bases, V lost 2 bases, and 3 bases had no gene match. Combining the CDR3 with reference TRBV7-2 and TRBJ1-1 gives the whole variable domain GAGVSQSPSNKVTEKGKDVELRCDPISGHTALYWYRQSLGQGLEFLIYFQGNSAPDKSGLPSDRFSAERTGGSVSTLTIQRTQQEDSAVYLCASSLYQGVNTEAFFGQGTRLTVV.

This sequence joins TRBV27 and TRBJ2-7; TRBD2 agrees at 8 bases. Germline trimming cut 5 bases from V and 0 bases from J; bases unmatched to any gene: 3. CDR3 length equals 14 residues. The V gene's germline CDR1 is MNHEY and CDR2 SMNVEV (reference sequence). The DNA for the CDR3 is TGTGCCAGCAGTACCGGGGGGGGCTCCTACGAGCAGTACTTC. Protein: CASSTGGGSYEQYF.

The chain has TRBV11-2 and TRBJ1-5, with 7 bases lining up with TRBD1. CDR1 is SGHAT and CDR2 is FQNNGV in the germline V gene. The length of the CDR3 is 14 residues. J gave up 6 bases and V 5 bases, and 7 bases lay outside the gene matches. The CDR3 sequence is CASSRQGAGQPQHF. The CDR3 nucleotides are TGTGCCAGCAGCCGACAGGGTGCCGGTCAGCCCCAGCATTTT.

The chain joins TRBV5-4 to TRBJ2-1; TRBD2 is a possible D gene (5 bases). Germline V CDR1 and CDR2: SGHNT, YYREEE (reference sequence). V lost 3 bases and J lost 10, with 20 bases in between. CDR3 size: 15 residues. The DNA for the CDR3 is TGTGCCAGCAGCTGGGGTTTTGGCGACTACGGGGAGCAGTTCTTC. It specifies CASSWGFGDYGEQFF.

The chain has TRBV5-1 and TRBJ2-1; TRBD1 matches 7 bases. CDR1 and CDR2 (germline): SGHRS, YFSETQ. Losses at the gene ends were 0 bases for V and 9 bases for J; bases not matched to a gene: 9. The CDR3 length is 15 residues. CDR3 nucleotides: TGCGCCAGCAGCTTGGGACAGGGATTACGCAGTGAGCAGTTCTTC. Its protein is CASSLGQGLRSEQFF.

The V call is TRBV9, the J call TRBJ1-3; D perhaps matches TRBD1 (5 bases). Trimming stripped 7 bases from V and 6 bases from J, with 17 bases between. Germline V lookup: CDR1 SGDLS, CDR2 YYNGEE. CDR3 size: 14 residues. CDR3 in DNA: TGTGCCAGCGCGTCGGGCAGGGCTGAAAACACCATATATTTT. As protein: CASASGRAENTIYF.

This clone occurred once. The CDR3 nucleotides read TGTGCCAGCAGCCCGGCGGGGGCCCAATCCTACGAGCAGTACTTC. It translates to CASSPAGAQSYEQYF. The chain uses TRBV3-1 (or the pseudogene TRBV3-2) and TRBJ2-7, with D possibly TRBD2 on 7 matching bases. V was trimmed by 4 bases and J by 1 base, leaving 14 bases between them. This CDR3 has 15 residues. CDR1 is LGHDT, CDR2 YNNKEL, per germline (reference sequence).

The chain uses TRBV5-5 and TRBJ1-1; D is possibly TRBD1 (6 bases). CDR3 length: 14 amino acids. Trimming removed 4 bases from V and 0 bases from J, with 10 bases in between. Germline assignment: CDR1 SGHKS and CDR2 YYEKEE (reference sequence). CDR3 loop: CASSVRTVNTEAFF. The CDR3, as DNA: TGTGCCAGCAGCGTTAGGACAGTGAACACTGAAGCTTTCTTT. Combining the CDR3 with reference TRBV5-5 and TRBJ1-1 gives the whole variable domain DAGVTQSPTHLIKTRGQQVTLRCSPISGHKSVSWYQQVLGQGPQFIFQYYEKEERGRGNFPDRFSARQFPNYSSELNVNALLLGDSALYLCASSVRTVNTEAFFGQGTRLTVV.

The chain is built from TRBV4-1 and TRBJ2-1, with a possible D match to TRBD1 (6 bases). Trimming took off 0 bases at V and 4 bases at J, with 10 bases between the two ends. The CDR3 spans 15 residues. CDR1 is MGHRA and CDR2 is YSYEKL in the germline V gene. The CDR3 is CASSQEGQGYNEQFF. The CDR3 nucleotides read TGCGCCAGCAGCCAAGAAGGCCAGGGGTACAATGAGCAGTTCTTC.

This clone was observed a single time. This CDR3 is CASSLAGLPSYEQYF. CDR3 DNA sequence: TGTGCCAGCAGCTTAGCGGGACTACCGTCCTACGAGCAGTACTTC. The chain combines TRBV11-1 with TRBJ2-7, with 7 bases that match TRBD2. Germline CDR1 and CDR2: SGHAT and FQDESV (reference sequence). The CDR3 has 15 residues. V shed 0 bases, J shed 1 base, and the junction held 3 bases outside the gene matches.

A few counts support this clone. The CDR3 DNA is TGTGCCAGCTCCGCGGCGGGAGTAGTAGAGCAGTACTTC. It specifies CASSAAGVVEQYF. The rearrangement uses TRBV7-9 and TRBJ2-7, with 7 bases that match TRBD2. V dropped 8 bases and J dropped 7; count of bases not matched to a gene: 11. Germline V gene lookup returns CDR1 SEHNR and CDR2 FQNEAQ (reference sequence). The CDR3 runs 13 residues. Combining the CDR3 with reference TRBV7-9 and TRBJ2-7 gives the whole variable domain DTGVSQNPRHKITKRGQNVTFRCDPISEHNRLYWYRQTLGQGPEFLTYFQNEAQLEKSRLLSDRFSAERPKGSFSTLEIQRTEQGDSAMYLCASSAAGVVEQYFGPGTRLTVT.

The chain is built from TRBV11-3 and TRBJ2-2, with D possibly matching TRBD2 (5 bases). Germline V gene data show CDR1 as SGHNT and CDR2 as YENEEA. V was pared by 2 bases and J by 5 bases, with 12 bases between. The CDR3 has 15 amino acids. The CDR3 DNA sequence: TGTGCCAGCAGCTTAATGGGCGGGTTGACCGGGGAGCTGTTTTTT. It is translated as CASSLMGGLTGELFF.

The rearrangement links TRBV11-2 to TRBJ1-1, with 10 bases identical to TRBD1. The J segment lost 3 bases and the V segment lost 1 base, leaving 5 bases of the junction unmatched. This CDR3 is built from 16 residues. Per the germline V gene, CDR1 is SGHAT and CDR2 is FQNNGV. CDR3 region: CASSLARQGADTEAFF. The CDR3 DNA is TGTGCCAGCAGCTTAGCTAGACAGGGGGCGGACACTGAAGCTTTCTTT.

V gene TRBV9 combines with J gene TRBJ1-3, with 8 bases aligning to TRBD1. The V gene end was trimmed by 4 bases and the J gene end by 5 bases; junction bases not matched to a gene: 8. Germline V gives CDR1 SGDLS, CDR2 YYNGEE. The CDR3 spans 15 residues. CDR3 in amino acids: CASSKTGDIRNTIYF. In nucleotides, the CDR3 is TGTGCCAGCAGCAAGACAGGGGATATTAGAAACACCATATATTTT.

The table lists this clone with a few counts. The chain links TRBV10-3 to TRBJ1-5; TRBD1 might be the D (5 bases). The CDR3 has 15 residues. V lost 0 bases to trimming and J lost 4 bases, with 10 bases between them. Germline V CDR1 and CDR2: ENHRY, SYGVKD. The CDR3 nucleotides are TGTGCCATCAGTGAGTCGACGGGGGGAAATCAGCCCCAGCATTTT. Its protein product is CAISESTGGNQPQHF.